A single TCR beta chain is shown here with its context. This sample was included in a study of blood T cell repertoires in COVID-19. Study at large: Samples representing acute and convalescent COVID-19 were sourced from the United States, Italy and Spain.

Looked up from germline, CDR1 is SEHNR and CDR2 is FQNEAQ (reference sequence). This CDR3 spans 16 amino acids. V was pared by 0 bases and J by 0 bases, with 2 bases of the junction left unmatched. Method: immunoSEQ multiplex PCR; TCRdb's copy keeps in-frame clones and lacks some. The data contain about 130,000 clones, over 70% of them singletons. The chain combines TRBV7-9 with TRBJ1-3; 7 bases fit TRBD1. The sequence came from an older man with acute or convalescent COVID-19. The sequencing sample was made of peripheral blood. CDR3 nucleotide sequence: TGTGCCAGCAGCTTAGCAGGGGGCCTCTCTGGAAACACCATATATTTT. This gives the protein CASSLAGGLSGNTIYF.